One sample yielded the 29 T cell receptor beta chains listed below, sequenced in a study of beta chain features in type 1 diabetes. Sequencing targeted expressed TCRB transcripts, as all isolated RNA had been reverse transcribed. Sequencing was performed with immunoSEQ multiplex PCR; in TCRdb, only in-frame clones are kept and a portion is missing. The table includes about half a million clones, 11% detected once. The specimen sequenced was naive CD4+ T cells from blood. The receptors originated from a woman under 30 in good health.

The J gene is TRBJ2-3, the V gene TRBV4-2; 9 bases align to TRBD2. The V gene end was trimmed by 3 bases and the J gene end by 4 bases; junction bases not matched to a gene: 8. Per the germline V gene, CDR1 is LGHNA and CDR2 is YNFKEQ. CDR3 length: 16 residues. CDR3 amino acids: CASSQVAGGGPDTQYF. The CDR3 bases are TGTGCCAGCAGCCAGGTTGCGGGGGGGGGCCCAGATACGCAGTATTTT.

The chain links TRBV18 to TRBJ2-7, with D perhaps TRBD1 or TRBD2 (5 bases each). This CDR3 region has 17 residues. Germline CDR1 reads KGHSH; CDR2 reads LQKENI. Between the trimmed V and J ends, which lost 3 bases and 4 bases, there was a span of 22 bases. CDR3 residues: CASSPTERSGRRYEQYV. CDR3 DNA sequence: TGTGCCAGCTCACCTACGGAGAGGTCGGGACGGAGATACGAGCAGTACGTC.

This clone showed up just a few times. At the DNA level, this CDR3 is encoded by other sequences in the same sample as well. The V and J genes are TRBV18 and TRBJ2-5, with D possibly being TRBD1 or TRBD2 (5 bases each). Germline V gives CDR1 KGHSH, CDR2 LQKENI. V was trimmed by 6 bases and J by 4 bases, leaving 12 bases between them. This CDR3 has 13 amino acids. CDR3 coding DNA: TGTGCCAGCTCGCCCCCGGGACGAGAGACCCAGTACTTC. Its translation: CASSPPGRETQYF.

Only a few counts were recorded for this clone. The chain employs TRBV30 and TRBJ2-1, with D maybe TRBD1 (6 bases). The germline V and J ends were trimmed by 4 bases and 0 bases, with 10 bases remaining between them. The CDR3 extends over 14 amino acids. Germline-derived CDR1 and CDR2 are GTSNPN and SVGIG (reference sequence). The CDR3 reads CAWKQGDSYNEQFF. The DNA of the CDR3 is TGTGCCTGGAAACAGGGAGACTCCTACAATGAGCAGTTCTTC.

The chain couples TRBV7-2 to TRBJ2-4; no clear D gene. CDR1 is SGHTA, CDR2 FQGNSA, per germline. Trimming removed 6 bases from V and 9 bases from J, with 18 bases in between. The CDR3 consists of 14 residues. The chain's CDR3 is CASSYGPRWGIQYF. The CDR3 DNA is TGTGCCAGCAGTTACGGTCCCCGCTGGGGCATTCAGTACTTC.

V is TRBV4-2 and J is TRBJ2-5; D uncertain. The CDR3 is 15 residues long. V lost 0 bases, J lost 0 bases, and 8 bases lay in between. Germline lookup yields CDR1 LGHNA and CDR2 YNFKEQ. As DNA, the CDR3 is TGTGCCAGCAGCCAAGACGGAACGTACCAAGAGACCCAGTACTTC. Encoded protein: CASSQDGTYQETQYF.

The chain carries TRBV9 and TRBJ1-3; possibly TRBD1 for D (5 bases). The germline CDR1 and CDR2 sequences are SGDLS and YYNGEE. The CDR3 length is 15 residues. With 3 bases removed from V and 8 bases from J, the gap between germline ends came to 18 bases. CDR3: CASSDLLALGDTIYF. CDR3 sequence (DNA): TGTGCCAGCAGCGACTTGCTGGCCTTGGGGGACACCATATATTTT.

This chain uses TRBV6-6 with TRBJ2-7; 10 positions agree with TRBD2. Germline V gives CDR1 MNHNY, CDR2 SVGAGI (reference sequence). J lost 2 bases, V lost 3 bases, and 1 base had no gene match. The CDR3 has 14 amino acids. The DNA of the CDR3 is TGTGCCAGCAGTTATACTAGCGGGGCCTACGAGCAGTACGTC. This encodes CASSYTSGAYEQYV.

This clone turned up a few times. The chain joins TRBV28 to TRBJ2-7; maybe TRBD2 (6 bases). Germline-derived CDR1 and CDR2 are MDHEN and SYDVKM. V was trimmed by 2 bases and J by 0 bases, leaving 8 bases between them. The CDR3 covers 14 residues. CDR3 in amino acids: CASSLGGVSYEQYV. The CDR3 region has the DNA TGTGCCAGCAGTTTAGGAGGGGTCTCCTACGAGCAGTACGTC.

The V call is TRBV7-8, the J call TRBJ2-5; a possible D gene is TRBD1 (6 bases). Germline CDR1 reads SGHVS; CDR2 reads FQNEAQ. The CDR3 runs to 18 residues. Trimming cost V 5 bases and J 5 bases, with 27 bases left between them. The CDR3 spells CASSARWVGAPRRETQYF. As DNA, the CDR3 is TGTGCCAGCAGCGCGCGATGGGTGGGGGCTCCACGGAGGGAGACCCAGTACTTC.

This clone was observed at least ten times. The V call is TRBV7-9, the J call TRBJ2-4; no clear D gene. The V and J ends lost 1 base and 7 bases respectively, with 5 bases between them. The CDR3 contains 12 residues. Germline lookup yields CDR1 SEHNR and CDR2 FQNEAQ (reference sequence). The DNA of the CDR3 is TGTGCCAGCAGCTTAGACGTTAACATTCAGTACTTC. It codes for CASSLDVNIQYF.

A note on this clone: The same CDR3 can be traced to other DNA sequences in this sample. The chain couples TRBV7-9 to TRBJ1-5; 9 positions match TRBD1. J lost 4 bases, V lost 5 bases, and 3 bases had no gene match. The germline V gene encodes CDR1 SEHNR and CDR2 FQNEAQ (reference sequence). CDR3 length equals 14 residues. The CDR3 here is CASSLGQGNQPQHF. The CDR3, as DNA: TGTGCCAGCAGCCTCGGACAGGGGAATCAGCCCCAGCATTTT. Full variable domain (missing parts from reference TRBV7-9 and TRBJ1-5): DTGVSQNPRHKITKRGQNVTFRCDPISEHNRLYWYRQTLGQGPEFLTYFQNEAQLEKSRLLSDRFSAERPKGSFSTLEIQRTEQGDSAMYLCASSLGQGNQPQHFGDGTRLSIL.

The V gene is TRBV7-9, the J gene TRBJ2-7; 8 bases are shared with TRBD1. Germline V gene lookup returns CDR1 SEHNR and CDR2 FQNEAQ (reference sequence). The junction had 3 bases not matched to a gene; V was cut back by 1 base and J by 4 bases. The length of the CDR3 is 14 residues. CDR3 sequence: CASSLGGQAYEQYF. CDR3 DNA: TGTGCCAGCAGCTTAGGGGGACAGGCTTACGAGCAGTACTTC.

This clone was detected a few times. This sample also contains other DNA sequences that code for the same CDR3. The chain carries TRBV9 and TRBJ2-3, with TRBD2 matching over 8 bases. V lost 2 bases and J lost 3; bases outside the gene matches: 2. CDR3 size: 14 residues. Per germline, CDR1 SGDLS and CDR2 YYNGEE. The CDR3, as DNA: TGTGCCAGCAGCGTTAGCGGGACTACAGATACGCAGTATTTT. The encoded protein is CASSVSGTTDTQYF. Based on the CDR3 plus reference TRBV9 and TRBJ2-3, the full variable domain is DSGVTQTPKHLITATGQRVTLRCSPRSGDLSVYWYQQSLDQGLQFLIQYYNGEERAKGNILERFSAQQFPDLHSELNLSSLELGDSALYFCASSVSGTTDTQYFGPGTRLTVL.

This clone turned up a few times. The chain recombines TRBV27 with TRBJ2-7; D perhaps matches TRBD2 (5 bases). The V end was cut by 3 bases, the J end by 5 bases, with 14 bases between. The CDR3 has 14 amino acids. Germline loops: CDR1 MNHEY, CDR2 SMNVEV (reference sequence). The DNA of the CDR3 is TGTGCCAGCAGTTTCCTCGGGGTTGGGCACGAGCAGTACTTC. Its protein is CASSFLGVGHEQYF.

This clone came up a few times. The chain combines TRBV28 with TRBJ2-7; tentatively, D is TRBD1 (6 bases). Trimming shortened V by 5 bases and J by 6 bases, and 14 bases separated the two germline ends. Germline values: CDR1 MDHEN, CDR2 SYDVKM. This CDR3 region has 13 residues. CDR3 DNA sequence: TGTGCCAGCAGTGAACAGGGAAAGGGCGAGCAGTACGTC. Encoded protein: CASSEQGKGEQYV.

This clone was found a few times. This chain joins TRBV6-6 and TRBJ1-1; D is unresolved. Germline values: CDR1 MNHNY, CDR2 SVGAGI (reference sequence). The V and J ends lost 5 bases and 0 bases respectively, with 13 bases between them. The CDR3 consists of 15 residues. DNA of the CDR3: TGTGCCAGCAGTCCTGTCCGGGCGATGAACACTGAAGCTTTCTTT. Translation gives CASSPVRAMNTEAFF.

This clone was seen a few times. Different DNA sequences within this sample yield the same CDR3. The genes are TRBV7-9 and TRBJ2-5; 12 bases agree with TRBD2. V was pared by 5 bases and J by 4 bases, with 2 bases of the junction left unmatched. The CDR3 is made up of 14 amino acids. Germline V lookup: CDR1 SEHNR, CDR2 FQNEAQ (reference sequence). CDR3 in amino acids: CASSPGLAGETQYF. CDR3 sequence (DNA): TGTGCCAGCAGCCCGGGACTAGCGGGAGAGACCCAGTACTTC.

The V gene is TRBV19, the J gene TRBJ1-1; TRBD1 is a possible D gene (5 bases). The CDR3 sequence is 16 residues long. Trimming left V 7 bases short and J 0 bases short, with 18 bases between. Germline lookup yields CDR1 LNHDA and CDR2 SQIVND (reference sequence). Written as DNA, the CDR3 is TGTGCCAGTACCTCCCGGGCGGGGGGAATGAACACTGAAGCTTTCTTT. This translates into CASTSRAGGMNTEAFF. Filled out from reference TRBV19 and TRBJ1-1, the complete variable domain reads DGGITQSPKYLFRKEGQNVTLSCEQNLNHDAMYWYRQDPGQGLRLIYYSQIVNDFQKGDIAEGYSVSREKKESFPLTVTSAQKNPTAFYLCASTSRAGGMNTEAFFGQGTRLTVV.

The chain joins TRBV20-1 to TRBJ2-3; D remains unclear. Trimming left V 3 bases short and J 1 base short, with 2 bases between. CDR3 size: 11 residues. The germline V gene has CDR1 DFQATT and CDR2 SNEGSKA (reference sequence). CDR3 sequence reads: CSASRTDTQYF. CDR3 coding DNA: TGCAGTGCTAGCCGCACAGATACGCAGTATTTT.

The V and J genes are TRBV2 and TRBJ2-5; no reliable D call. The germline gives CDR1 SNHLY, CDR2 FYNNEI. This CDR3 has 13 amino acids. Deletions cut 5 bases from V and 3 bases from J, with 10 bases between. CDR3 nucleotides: TGTGCCAGCAGTCTCCGGCGGAAAGAGACCCAGTACTTC. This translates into CASSLRRKETQYF.

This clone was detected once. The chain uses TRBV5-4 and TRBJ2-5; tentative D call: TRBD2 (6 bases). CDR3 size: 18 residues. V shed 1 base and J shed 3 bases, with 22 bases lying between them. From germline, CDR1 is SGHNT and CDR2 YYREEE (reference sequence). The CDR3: CASSLQRGSGLVKETQYF. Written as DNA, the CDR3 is TGTGCCAGCAGCTTGCAAAGAGGGTCGGGACTGGTAAAAGAGACCCAGTACTTC.

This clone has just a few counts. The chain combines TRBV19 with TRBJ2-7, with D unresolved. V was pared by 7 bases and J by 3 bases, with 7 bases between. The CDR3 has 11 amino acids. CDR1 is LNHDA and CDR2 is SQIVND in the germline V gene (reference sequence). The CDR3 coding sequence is TGTGCCAGTACTGGGAACTACGAGCAGTACGTC. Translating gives CASTGNYEQYV.

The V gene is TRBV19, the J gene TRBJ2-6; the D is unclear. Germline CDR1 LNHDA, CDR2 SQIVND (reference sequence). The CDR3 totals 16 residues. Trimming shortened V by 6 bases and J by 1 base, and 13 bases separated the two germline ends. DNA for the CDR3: TGTGCCAGTAGGCCAGTTGGTCGGTCTGGGGCCAACGTCCTGACTTTC. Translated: CASRPVGRSGANVLTF.

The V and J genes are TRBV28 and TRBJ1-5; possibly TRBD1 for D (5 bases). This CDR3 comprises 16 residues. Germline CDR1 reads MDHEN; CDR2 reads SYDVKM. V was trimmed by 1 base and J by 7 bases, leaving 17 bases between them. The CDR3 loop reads CASSLSGLGVRQPQHF. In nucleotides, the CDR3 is TGTGCCAGCAGTTTATCAGGCTTGGGGGTGAGGCAGCCCCAGCATTTT.

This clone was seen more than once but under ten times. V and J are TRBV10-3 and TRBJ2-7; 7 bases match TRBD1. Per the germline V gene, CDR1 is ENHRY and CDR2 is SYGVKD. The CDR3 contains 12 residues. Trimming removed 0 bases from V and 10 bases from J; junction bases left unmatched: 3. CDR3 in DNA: TGTGCCATCAGTGAGTCGCAGGGGGATCAGTACTTC. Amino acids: CAISESQGDQYF.

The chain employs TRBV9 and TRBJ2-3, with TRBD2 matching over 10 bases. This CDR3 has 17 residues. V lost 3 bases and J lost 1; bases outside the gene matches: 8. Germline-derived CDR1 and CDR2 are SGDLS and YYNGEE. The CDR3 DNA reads TGTGCCAGCAGCGCCCAAAGGACTAGCGGCCGCACAGATACGCAGTATTTT. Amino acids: CASSAQRTSGRTDTQYF.

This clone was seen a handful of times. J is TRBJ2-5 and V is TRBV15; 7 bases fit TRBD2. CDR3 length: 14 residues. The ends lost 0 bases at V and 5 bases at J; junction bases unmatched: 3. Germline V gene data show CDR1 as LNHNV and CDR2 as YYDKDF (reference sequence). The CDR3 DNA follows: TGTGCCACCAGCAGAGACCTGGGGGGGGAGACCCAGTACTTC. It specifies CATSRDLGGETQYF.

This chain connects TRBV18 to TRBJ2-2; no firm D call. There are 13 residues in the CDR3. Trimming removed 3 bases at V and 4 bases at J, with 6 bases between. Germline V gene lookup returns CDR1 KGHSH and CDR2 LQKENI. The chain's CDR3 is CASSPAVTGELFF. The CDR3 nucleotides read TGTGCCAGCTCACCGGCGGTCACCGGGGAGCTGTTTTTT.